This T cell receptor beta chain was captured in a study of tumor and adjacent non-tumor tissue in lung cancer. A note on this clonotype: Its ends do not fully match the called genes, so a read error is possible.

Germline V lookup: CDR1 SGHAT, CDR2 FQNNGV. This CDR3 is built from 15 residues. No cell sorting was done before RNA was extracted from the tissue. The normal lung tissue was taken more than 3 cm from the tumor edge. TCRbeta libraries were built with three rounds of nested PCR, modified from ARM-PCR. Each CDR3 protein is one row after TCRdb ran MiXCR on the multiplex PCR reads. The table lists approximately 100,000 distinct CDR3 sequences, 60% to 80% of them singletons. Source material: distant non-tumor lung tissue. The chain is built from TRBV11-2 and TRBJ2-7, with a possible D match to TRBD2 (5 bases). The origin of this receptor is a man younger than 45 with non-small cell lung cancer. The CDR3: CASSILGVKSYEQNF. The CDR3 nucleotides read TGTGCCAGCAGTATCCTCGGGGTCAAGTCCTACGAGCAGAACTTC.